This is a list of T cell receptor beta chains from one sample in a study of T cell repertoires in cytomegalovirus infection. Their cognate antigens are unknown. Each CDR3 protein gets one entry after TCRdb re-called the reads with MiXCR. The table lists some 800,000 distinct CDR3 sequences, roughly 28% of them singletons. This material consisted of cultured CD8+ T cells from PBMCs, taken from culture after CMV antigen stimulation. The receptors stem from a human donor in good health (CMV status not recorded). Some clones in this sample may be carry-over from other donors' samples. The conserved cysteine and the conserved F or W are not part of the CDR3 here.

v_call: TRBV4-1; j_call: TRBJ1-1; cdr3_aa: ASSQDPGGYTEAF
v_call: TRBV5-6; j_call: TRBJ2-1; cdr3_aa: ASSLAEGEQF
v_call: TRBV20-1; j_call: TRBJ2-1; cdr3_aa: SFRKRGGYNEQF
v_call: TRBV27; j_call: TRBJ1-5; cdr3_aa: ASSLRGGDQPQH
v_call: TRBV7-8; j_call: TRBJ1-1; cdr3_aa: ASSLRWVGGTEAF
v_call: TRBV7-9; j_call: TRBJ2-5; cdr3_aa: ASSSTGEETQY
v_call: TRBV27; j_call: TRBJ2-7; cdr3_aa: ASSPDTQEQY
v_call: TRBV29-1; j_call: TRBJ1-1; cdr3_aa: SAADGWGTEAF
v_call: TRBV6-5; j_call: TRBJ2-2; cdr3_aa: ASKRGTGELF
v_call: TRBV4-2; j_call: TRBJ2-1; cdr3_aa: ASSRSSGGSSYNEQF
v_call: TRBV27; j_call: TRBJ1-5; cdr3_aa: ASRSLKGNNQPQH
v_call: TRBV7-2; j_call: TRBJ2-1; cdr3_aa: ASSYNRGSYNEQF
v_call: TRBV9; j_call: TRBJ2-1; cdr3_aa: ASTGTSGGLNEQF
v_call: TRBV2; j_call: TRBJ2-2; cdr3_aa: AGSVDTITPNTGELF
v_call: TRBV7-9; j_call: TRBJ2-3; cdr3_aa: ASSALRSPDTQY
v_call: TRBV29-1; j_call: TRBJ2-5; cdr3_aa: SVFRTGRETQY
v_call: TRBV10-3; j_call: TRBJ2-3; cdr3_aa: AIRGPAFSTDTQY
v_call: TRBV10-3; j_call: TRBJ2-3; cdr3_aa: AISEGLALSTDTQY
v_call: TRBV7-6; j_call: TRBJ1-2; cdr3_aa: ASSASASYGYT
v_call: TRBV10-3; j_call: TRBJ1-4; cdr3_aa: AISESTQRGNEKLF
v_call: TRBV7-7; j_call: TRBJ2-2; cdr3_aa: ASSSDAAGGDTGELF
v_call: TRBV7-9; j_call: TRBJ2-1; cdr3_aa: ASSLVQRGSEQF
v_call: TRBV7-9; j_call: TRBJ1-2; cdr3_aa: ASSLERNGYT
v_call: TRBV28; j_call: TRBJ2-2; cdr3_aa: ASSDRDRGLNGELF
v_call: TRBV11-3; j_call: TRBJ2-1; cdr3_aa: ASGRVGNEQF
v_call: TRBV7-9; j_call: TRBJ1-5; cdr3_aa: ASSPQGGGQPQH
v_call: TRBV12-3/TRBV12-4; j_call: TRBJ1-1; cdr3_aa: ASSFRSVSTEAF
v_call: TRBV7-8; j_call: TRBJ2-2; cdr3_aa: ASSSLGQLF
v_call: TRBV13; j_call: TRBJ1-5; cdr3_aa: ASSSRGYQPQH
v_call: TRBV11-3; j_call: TRBJ2-3; cdr3_aa: ASSMTGVVTDTQY
v_call: TRBV12-3/TRBV12-4; j_call: TRBJ1-4; cdr3_aa: ASSFRARASTNEKLF
v_call: TRBV5-5; j_call: TRBJ1-2; cdr3_aa: ASSTPGSLYGYT
v_call: TRBV27; j_call: TRBJ2-3; cdr3_aa: ASSFRGETDTQY